This entry concerns a single T cell receptor beta chain. Its specificity is unknown. This sample was included in a study of T cell repertoires in cytomegalovirus infection. Study background: Both CMV infection and a matching HLA type were indicated by public TCR beta signatures.

The CDR3 has 16 residues. Unmatched junction bases numbered 8, after V lost 2 bases and J lost 1 base. Germline V CDR1 and CDR2: SGHTS, YDEGEE. TCRdb ran MiXCR on the reads and lists one entry per CDR3 protein. The sample consists of about 400,000 distinct CDR3 sequences, over 15% of them appearing once. Study-wide results and limits: Summed frequency of public TCR beta families distinguished CMV carriers with the relevant HLA. Dominating the ex vivo response were TCR beta clonotypes that were CMV-specific and HLA-C-restricted.

This TCR came from a human donor in good health (CMV status not recorded). Some clones in this sample may be carry-over from other donors' samples. The source material was PBMCs. The J gene is TRBJ1-1, the V gene TRBV5-8; 7 bases line up with TRBD1. The CDR3 spells CASSFNQGVRNTEAFF. The CDR3 region has the DNA TGTGCCAGCAGCTTCAATCAGGGGGTCAGGAACACTGAAGCTTTCTTT.